This is a list of T cell receptor beta chains from one sample in a study of cytotoxic CD8 clonotypes in ibrutinib-treated CLL. Some clones are missing from TCRdb's copy, which holds only in-frame ones; the method was immunoSEQ multiplex PCR. The sample lists around 160,000 clones, nearly 90% occurring once. The sequenced sample was PBMCs, obtained at disease progression, from a patient treated with ibrutinib. These receptors were collected from a human donor with chronic lymphocytic leukemia. Both conserved end residues are part of each CDR3. The order of the fields is clone size, D gene, V gene, J gene, CDR3 protein, CDR3 DNA. D genes are given only for firm matches. For some rows the clone size is stated as once, few or many, or as a class when expanded; others skip it.

>.|.|TRBV27|TRBJ1-5
CASSFLGNNQPQHF
TGTGCCAGCAGTTTTCTAGGTAACAATCAGCCCCAGCATTTT
>.|.|TRBV5-4|TRBJ2-2
CASSSPSLNLNTGELFF
TGTGCCAGCAGCTCGCCCAGCCTGAATCTTAACACCGGGGAGCTGTTTTTT
>.|.|TRBV15|TRBJ2-1
CATSRPLGYEQFF
TGTGCCACCAGCAGGCCCCTGGGGTATGAGCAGTTCTTC
>.|.|TRBV7-9|TRBJ1-2
CASSAGWSARDLDGYTF
TGTGCCAGCAGCGCCGGTTGGTCAGCTCGAGACCTGGACGGCTACACCTTC
>once|TRBD1|TRBV23-1|TRBJ2-7
CASRTTGEVGHEQYF
TGCGCCAGCCGAACCACAGGGGAAGTCGGCCACGAGCAGTACTTC
>.|.|TRBV5-6|TRBJ2-3
CASSPLGGYTDTQYF
TGTGCCAGCAGTCCTCTAGGCGGATACACAGATACGCAGTATTTT
>once|.|TRBV10-3|TRBJ2-1
CAISESPGSSYNEQFF
TGTGCCATCAGTGAGTCGCCCGGGAGCTCCTACAATGAGCAGTTCTTC
>.|TRBD1|TRBV30|TRBJ1-1
CAWSRQGATEAFF
TGTGCCTGGAGTCGACAGGGGGCAACTGAAGCTTTCTTT
>.|.|TRBV6-1|TRBJ1-5
CASSEMGSGRQPQHF
TGTGCCAGCAGTGAAATGGGCAGCGGACGACAGCCCCAGCATTTT
>.|TRBD2|TRBV7-2|TRBJ2-3
CASSKGLAGITDTQYF
TGTGCCAGCAGCAAGGGACTAGCGGGGATCACAGATACGCAGTATTTT
>.|.|TRBV18|TRBJ2-7
CASSPGQSYEQYF
TGTGCCAGCTCACCCGGACAGTCCTACGAGCAGTACTTC
>.|TRBD1|TRBV28|TRBJ1-5
CASSRRQGGQPQHF
TGTGCCAGCAGTCGAAGACAGGGCGGTCAGCCCCAGCATTTT
>.|TRBD1|TRBV11-2|TRBJ2-1
CASSPDRERNEQFF
TGTGCCAGCAGCCCGGACAGGGAGCGCAATGAGCAGTTCTTC
>.|TRBD2|TRBV5-5|TRBJ2-7
CASSLAESGRVGNEQYF
TGTGCCAGCAGCTTGGCCGAGAGCGGGAGGGTTGGGAACGAGCAGTACTTC
>.|TRBD2|TRBV18|TRBJ2-7
CASSPPNLAASYEQYF
TGTGCCAGCTCACCACCGAACCTAGCGGCCTCCTACGAGCAGTACTTC
>.|.|TRBV1|TRBJ2-3
CTSSQGLAGGGTDTQYF
TGCACCAGCAGCCAAGGACTAGCGGGGGGGGGCACAGATACGCAGTATTTT